This T cell receptor (beta chain) was captured in a study of beta chain features in type 1 diabetes. Study background: About 110 million sorted cells were examined across all samples.

This clone was found a few times. Its antigen is still unknown. Points from the study as a whole: In the patient group, naive, central memory and Treg TCRB repertoires seemed more alike than in the healthy donor group.

The isolated RNA, all of it, was reverse transcribed, so expressed TCRB transcripts were what got sequenced. About 3.57 million reads were obtained on average from naive, central memory and regulatory T cell samples. Assay used: immunoSEQ multiplex PCR; TCRdb lists only in-frame clones, some missing. The sample contains roughly 400,000 clones, around 16% of which appear only once. The sequence came from a woman aged 18-30 years in good health. Sample: naive CD4+ T cells from blood.

The CDR3 region has the DNA TGTGCCAGCAGCTTGGCAGGGACTATCGGTCAGCCCCAGCATTTT. It specifies CASSLAGTIGQPQHF. This sequence joins TRBV5-6 and TRBJ1-5; tentative D call: TRBD1 (5 bases). With 0 bases removed from V and 6 bases from J, the gap between germline ends came to 13 bases. The germline CDR1 and CDR2 sequences are SGHDT and YYEEEE. This CDR3 region has 15 residues.